Listed here is a single T cell receptor (beta chain). Its target is unknown. One end of the junction is discordant with germline, which a read error may explain. General study points: Tumor Treg TCRs overlapped most with tumor naive CD4+ cells. The TCR gene usage of tumor memory CD4+ T cells clustered together with blood and lymph node memory CD4+ cells and with lymph node naive CD4+ cells.

Semi-nested PCR with Nested Universal Primer A followed constant-region reverse priming of full-length variable regions. TCRdb re-called the 5' RACE reads through MiXCR, storing one row per CDR3 protein. The table has about 40,000 distinct CDR3 sequences, approximately 31% seen once. The source material was tumor-infiltrating memory CD4+ T cells sorted from the breast tumor. This sample's subset: memory CD4+ T cells, CD4+CD45RO+CD25-. This clonotype originated in a female donor with breast cancer.

CDR3: CASSQYNQSQHF. The CDR3 nucleotides are TGTGCCAGCAGCCAGTATAATCAGTCCCAGCATTTT. The rearrangement links TRBV5-4 to TRBJ1-5; D is unresolved. The V gene's germline CDR1 is SGHNT and CDR2 YYREEE (reference sequence). This CDR3 has 12 residues.